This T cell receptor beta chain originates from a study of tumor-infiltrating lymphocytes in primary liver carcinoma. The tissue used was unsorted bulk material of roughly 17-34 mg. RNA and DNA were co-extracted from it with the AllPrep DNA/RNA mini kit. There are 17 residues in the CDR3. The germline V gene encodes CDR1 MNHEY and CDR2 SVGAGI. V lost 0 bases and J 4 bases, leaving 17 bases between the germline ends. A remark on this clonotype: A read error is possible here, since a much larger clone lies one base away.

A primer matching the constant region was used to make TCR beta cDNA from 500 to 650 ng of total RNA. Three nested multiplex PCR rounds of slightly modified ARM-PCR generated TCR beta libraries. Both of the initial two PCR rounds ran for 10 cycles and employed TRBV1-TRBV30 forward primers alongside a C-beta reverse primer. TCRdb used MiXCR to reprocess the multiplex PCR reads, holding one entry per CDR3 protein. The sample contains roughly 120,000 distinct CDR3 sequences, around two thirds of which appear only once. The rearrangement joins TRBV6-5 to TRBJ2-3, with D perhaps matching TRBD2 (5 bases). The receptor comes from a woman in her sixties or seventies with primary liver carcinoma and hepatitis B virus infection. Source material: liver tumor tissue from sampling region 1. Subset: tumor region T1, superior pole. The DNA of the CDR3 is TGTGCCAGCAGTTACTCCGGGGTAGTCCTAATGGCAGATACGCAGTATTTT. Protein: CASSYSGVVLMADTQYF.